One sample yielded the 8 T cell receptor beta chains listed below, sequenced in a study of Ad26.COV2.S vaccination and SARS-CoV-2 variants. Treatment here: roughly 19 received Ad26.COV2.S at low or high dose, single or two shots; 5 received placebo; per-sample allocation not given. The samples date from day 63 after the first vaccine or placebo injection. Method: immunoSEQ multiplex PCR; TCRdb's copy keeps in-frame clones and lacks some. The sample holds roughly 700,000 clones; about 89% are singletons and the top ten take approximately 1.5%. Sequenced here: peripheral blood, sampled in a trial of Ad26.COV2.S vaccine versus placebo. These receptors were obtained from a person between 18 and 59 years old who received the Ad26.COV2.S COVID-19 vaccine or a placebo.

CDR3 sequence reads: CASSERLDLEYF. The CDR3 region has the DNA TGTGCCAGCAGTGAAAGGCTAGATCTGGAGTACTTC. The chain recombines TRBV6-1 with TRBJ2-7; D ambiguous. Germline assignment: CDR1 MNHNS and CDR2 SASEGT. There are 12 residues in the CDR3. The V gene lost 2 bases and the J gene lost 11 bases, with 13 bases spanning the gap.

The chain recombines TRBV5-1 with TRBJ1-2; the D is unclear. The V gene's germline CDR1 is SGHRS and CDR2 YFSETQ. The CDR3 is 13 residues long. Trimming removed 2 bases at V and 7 bases at J, with 12 bases between. The CDR3 reads CASSFLDMAGYTF. CDR3 DNA: TGCGCCAGCAGCTTCCTTGACATGGCTGGCTACACCTTC.

The CDR3 DNA follows: TGTGCCACCAGTGATTCCTCCGAGGGCTGGGGGGAGCTGTTTTTT. It specifies CATSDSSEGWGELFF. The V gene is TRBV24-1, the J gene TRBJ2-2, with D perhaps TRBD2 (5 bases). CDR1 KGHDR and CDR2 SFDVKD come from the germline V gene. The CDR3 has 15 residues. Between the trimmed V and J ends, which lost 2 bases and 8 bases, there was a span of 14 bases.

The V gene is TRBV7-2, the J gene TRBJ2-7; D gene unclear. Germline loops: CDR1 SGHTA, CDR2 FQGNSA. V dropped 4 bases and J dropped 2 bases, with 12 bases sitting between them. This CDR3 is 14 amino acids long. The CDR3 here is CASSSLLAPYEQYF. The CDR3 region has the DNA TGTGCCAGCAGCTCGTTACTTGCCCCCTACGAGCAGTACTTC.

This sequence joins TRBV11-2 and TRBJ2-1; maybe TRBD2 (6 bases). The length of the CDR3 is 15 residues. V shed 5 bases and J shed 4 bases, with 15 bases lying between them. Per the germline V gene, CDR1 is SGHAT and CDR2 is FQNNGV. CDR3 sequence reads: CASSHAGPSYNEQFF. The CDR3 coding sequence is TGTGCCAGCAGCCACGCGGGACCGAGTTACAATGAGCAGTTCTTC.

In regard to this clone: Other DNA sequences from this sample encode an identical CDR3 as well. This chain uses TRBV24-1 with TRBJ2-1; 7 bases map to TRBD2. Germline CDR1 is KGHDR and CDR2 is SFDVKD. This CDR3 has 16 amino acids. The V segment lost 2 bases and the J segment 0 bases; nucleotides outside the gene matches: 3. The CDR3 coding sequence is TGTGCCACCAGTGATTCTACGGGGGGCTCCTACAATGAGCAGTTCTTC. Translation gives CATSDSTGGSYNEQFF.

DNA for the CDR3: TGTGCCAGCAGTTTGGGCAGGGAGAGTTATGGCTACACCTTC. It codes for CASSLGRESYGYTF. The chain uses TRBV27 and TRBJ1-2, with D perhaps TRBD1 (5 bases). V shed 3 bases and J shed 5 bases, with 13 bases lying between them. Germline V lookup: CDR1 MNHEY, CDR2 SMNVEV (reference sequence). The CDR3 covers 14 residues.

The chain is built from TRBV30 and TRBJ2-1, with 8 bases that match TRBD2. J was trimmed by 8 bases and V by 7 bases; bases with no gene match: 10. There are 13 residues in the CDR3. Germline V gene data show CDR1 as GTSNPN and CDR2 as SVGIG (reference sequence). CDR3 in amino acids: CASGSGGFHEQFF. CDR3 in DNA: TGTGCCTCCGGGAGCGGGGGTTTCCATGAGCAGTTCTTC.